This T cell receptor (beta chain) was observed in a study of shared clonotypes between healthy human individuals. This CDR3 comprises 13 residues. The junction had 7 bases not matched to a gene; V was cut back by 9 bases and J by 4 bases. Germline V gene data show CDR1 as MDHEN and CDR2 as SYDVKM. This clone showed up just a few times. Healthy HIV-negative adults without recent acute infections or vaccinations served as donors. Assay: immunoSEQ multiplex PCR; the TCRdb copy retains only in-frame clones and omits some. The sample has millions of clones, approximately 93% seen once. The receptor's source is a man between 18 and 29 years old in good health. Some clones in this sample may be carry-over from other donors' samples. This chain connects TRBV28 to TRBJ1-1; 8 nucleotides agree with TRBD1. Sequencing was performed on naive CD4+ T cells from PBMCs. Subset in this sample: CD45RA+ positively selected. For the CDR3, the DNA is TGTGCCAGTTTACAGGGGGGCCGCACTGAAGCTTTCTTT. Its protein is CASLQGGRTEAFF.